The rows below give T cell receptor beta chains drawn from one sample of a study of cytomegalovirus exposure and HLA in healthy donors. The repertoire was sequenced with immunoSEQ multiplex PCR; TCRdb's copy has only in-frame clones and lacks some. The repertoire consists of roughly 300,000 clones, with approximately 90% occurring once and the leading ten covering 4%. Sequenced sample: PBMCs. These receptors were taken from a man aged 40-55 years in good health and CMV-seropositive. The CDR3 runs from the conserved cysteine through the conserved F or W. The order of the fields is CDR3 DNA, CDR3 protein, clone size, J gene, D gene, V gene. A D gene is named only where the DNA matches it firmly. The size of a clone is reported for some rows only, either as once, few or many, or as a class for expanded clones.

TGTGCCAGCAGTCCGGGACAGGGGAGACTCGAGCAGTACTTC,CASSPGQGRLEQYF,-,TRBJ2-7,TRBD1,TRBV5-5
TGCAGTGCCAGCAGGGGGGATACGCAGTATTTT,CSASRGDTQYF,-,TRBJ2-3,TRBD1,TRBV20-1
TGCGCCAGCAGCCAAGATCCACTAGCGGGTTCCTCCTACGAGCAGTACTTC,CASSQDPLAGSSYEQYF,-,TRBJ2-7,TRBD2,TRBV4-3
TGTGCCAGCTCACGGGGGACAGACTTTAGCACAGATACGCAGTATTTT,CASSRGTDFSTDTQYF,-,TRBJ2-3,TRBD1,TRBV18
TGTGCCAGCAGCTTTAGCGGAGTGTTGAGTACGGGTGAGCAGTTCTTC,CASSFSGVLSTGEQFF,-,TRBJ2-1,-,TRBV7-2
TGTGCCAGCAGCTTCCAGGGGGCCACTGAAGCTTTCTTT,CASSFQGATEAFF,-,TRBJ1-1,TRBD1,TRBV5-6
TGCAGCGCCCTAGCGGGAGGTGAATACGAGCAGTACTTC,CSALAGGEYEQYF,-,TRBJ2-7,TRBD2,TRBV29-1
TGTGCCAGCACTTACTGGGCGAACACTGAAGCTTTCTTT,CASTYWANTEAFF,-,TRBJ1-1,-,TRBV6-5
TGTGCCAGCAGTTTATTGGGGCCCCCGGCGTCCCTCGAGCAGTACTTC,CASSLLGPPASLEQYF,-,TRBJ2-7,-,TRBV27
TGTGCCAGCAGTGAACGACAGGGCCTCACTGAAGCTTTCTTT,CASSERQGLTEAFF,few,TRBJ1-1,TRBD1,TRBV2
TGTGCCAGTAGTGGGACAGCCTACGAGCAGTACTTC,CASSGTAYEQYF,-,TRBJ2-7,TRBD1,TRBV19
TGTGCCATCAGTGAGACCTTAGCGGGACTGAAGCTGTACGAGCAGTACTTC,CAISETLAGLKLYEQYF,-,TRBJ2-7,TRBD2,TRBV10-3
TGTGCCACCCTGGGGGGGAGCTACAATGAGCAGTTCTTC,CATLGGSYNEQFF,-,TRBJ2-1,TRBD2,TRBV10-3
TGCGCCAGCAGCTTGGACGGGAGCGGGGGCGATGAGCAGTTCTTC,CASSLDGSGGDEQFF,-,TRBJ2-1,TRBD2,TRBV5-1
TGCGCCAGCAGCTTGGAGCAGGGGCGGAATGAGCAGTTCTTC,CASSLEQGRNEQFF,-,TRBJ2-1,-,TRBV5-1
TGTGCCAGCAGTACCCCTAGCGGAACACAAGAGACCCAGTACTTC,CASSTPSGTQETQYF,-,TRBJ2-5,TRBD2,TRBV6-6
TGTGCCAGTACCATGGGGCGCGACTATGGCTACACCTTC,CASTMGRDYGYTF,once,TRBJ1-2,-,TRBV19
TGTGCCAGCAGTGAGGCCCATAATGAAAAACTGTTTTTT,CASSEAHNEKLFF,-,TRBJ1-4,-,TRBV6-5
TGTGCCAGCAGCCTCCGGACTAGCGGGAGAAGCCACGAGCAGTACTTC,CASSLRTSGRSHEQYF,-,TRBJ2-7,TRBD2,TRBV7-2
TGCGCCAGCAGCTTCGGCGGTTCTACAGATACGCAGTATTTT,CASSFGGSTDTQYF,-,TRBJ2-3,-,TRBV5-1
TGTGCCAGTAGTATGGGACAGGGTATAGAACTGTTTTTT,CASSMGQGIELFF,-,TRBJ1-4,TRBD1,TRBV19
TGTGCCACCAGCAGATATCGGGACAGGGAAGGCGGGGAGCTGTTTTTT,CATSRYRDREGGELFF,-,TRBJ2-2,TRBD1,TRBV15
TGTGCCAGCATCCTAGAGGCCGCACTCCCAAGAGGGGGCTACACCTTC,CASILEAALPRGGYTF,-,TRBJ1-2,-,TRBV6-6
TGTGCCAGCAGATCCCACGGGGAAGACACTGAAGCTTTCTTT,CASRSHGEDTEAFF,-,TRBJ1-1,-,TRBV11-1
TGTGCCAGCAGTTACCGGGAGGGGCCCTATGGCTACACCTTC,CASSYREGPYGYTF,-,TRBJ1-2,-,TRBV6-5
TGTGCCAGCAGCTTAGCTAGAGGCACCGGGGAGCTGTTTTTT,CASSLARGTGELFF,-,TRBJ2-2,-,TRBV13
TGTGCCAGCAGCTTAACCTCAGGGAACCCGAACACCGGGGAGCTGTTTTTT,CASSLTSGNPNTGELFF,-,TRBJ2-2,-,TRBV7-3
TGTGCCAGCAGCTTAGGGGCTCCCACCCACAATGAGCAGTTCTTC,CASSLGAPTHNEQFF,-,TRBJ2-1,-,TRBV7-9
TGTGCCAGCAGTTTCCAGCGGGAGGGCTCCTACGAGCAGTACTTC,CASSFQREGSYEQYF,-,TRBJ2-7,TRBD2,TRBV28
TGTGCCAGCAGCTTAGGGTACCTAGCGAGGACCGGGGAGCTGTTTTTT,CASSLGYLARTGELFF,-,TRBJ2-2,-,TRBV7-3
TGTGCCAGCAGTTTATACGGGGTTCCCGGGGAGCTGTTTTTT,CASSLYGVPGELFF,-,TRBJ2-2,-,TRBV28
TGCGCCAGCAGCTTGGGGGGGGGTCGGACCTACGAGCAGTACTTC,CASSLGGGRTYEQYF,-,TRBJ2-7,TRBD2,TRBV5-1
TGTGCCAGCAGCCCGGGTCCAGCCTACAATGAGCAGTTCTTC,CASSPGPAYNEQFF,-,TRBJ2-1,-,TRBV7-2
TGTGCCAGCAGCTTGGGGGGGACAGTAAACTATGGCTACACCTTC,CASSLGGTVNYGYTF,-,TRBJ1-2,TRBD1,TRBV5-6
TGCGCCAGCAGTGACAGAGTAGGCACTGAAGCTTTCTTT,CASSDRVGTEAFF,-,TRBJ1-1,-,TRBV5-1
TGTGCCAGCGATGACAGGGATCCTTTGGCCTACGAGCAGTACTTC,CASDDRDPLAYEQYF,once,TRBJ2-7,TRBD1,TRBV27
TGTGCCAGCAGCTTAGCGGTGGGGCTCGACTTTACACACAATGAGCAGTTCTTC,CASSLAVGLDFTHNEQFF,-,TRBJ2-1,-,TRBV7-2
TGTGCCAGCAGCCCCCGGGAGGGTGGCTACACCTTC,CASSPREGGYTF,-,TRBJ1-2,-,TRBV7-6
TGTGCCAGCAGCCCTAGCGGGGGCGCTCGCTACGAGCAGTACTTC,CASSPSGGARYEQYF,-,TRBJ2-7,TRBD2,TRBV28
TGTGCCAGCAGCGCGGGACAGGGAACTTGGGTCGGGGAGGAGCCCCAGCATTTT,CASSAGQGTWVGEEPQHF,-,TRBJ1-5,TRBD1,TRBV5-8
TGTGCCAGCAGTGAACGGTGGACTAGCGGGAGCCCTAAGCAGTTCTTC,CASSERWTSGSPKQFF,-,TRBJ2-1,TRBD2,TRBV2
TGTGCCAGTAGTATCGGGCAGGGACTAGGCAAAAACATTCAGTACTTC,CASSIGQGLGKNIQYF,-,TRBJ2-4,TRBD2,TRBV19
TGTGCCAGCAGCCTGACAGGGGGAGGACAGCCCCAGCATTTT,CASSLTGGGQPQHF,-,TRBJ1-5,TRBD1,TRBV7-9
TGTGCCAGCAGTCGCGGACTAGCGAGGTCCACAGATACGCAGTATTTT,CASSRGLARSTDTQYF,-,TRBJ2-3,TRBD2,TRBV28
TGTGCCAGCAGTAAGGGGGTAAGCGGCTACACCTTC,CASSKGVSGYTF,-,TRBJ1-2,-,TRBV28
TGTGCCAGCAGGGGTTGGGACAGATTGAACACTGAAGCTTTCTTT,CASRGWDRLNTEAFF,-,TRBJ1-1,TRBD1,TRBV5-6
TGTGCCAGCAGTGAAAGGGGTACTTACACTGAAGCTTTCTTT,CASSERGTYTEAFF,once,TRBJ1-1,-,TRBV2
TGTGCCAGTAGTACGAGCCGGGACAGTAATGAAAAACTGTTTTTT,CASSTSRDSNEKLFF,few,TRBJ1-4,TRBD1,TRBV19